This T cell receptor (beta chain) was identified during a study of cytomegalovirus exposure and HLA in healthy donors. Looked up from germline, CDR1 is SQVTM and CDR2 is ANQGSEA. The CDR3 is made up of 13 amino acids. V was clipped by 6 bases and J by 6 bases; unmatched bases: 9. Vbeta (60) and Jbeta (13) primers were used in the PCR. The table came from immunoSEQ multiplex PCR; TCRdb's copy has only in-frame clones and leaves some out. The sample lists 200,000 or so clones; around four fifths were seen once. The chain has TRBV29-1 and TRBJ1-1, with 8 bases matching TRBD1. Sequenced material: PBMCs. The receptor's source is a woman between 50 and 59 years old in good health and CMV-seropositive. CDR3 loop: CSVSDRGSPEAFF. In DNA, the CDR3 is TGCAGCGTCTCCGACAGGGGATCCCCTGAAGCTTTCTTT.